The 7 T cell receptor beta chains listed next were all sequenced from one sample in a study of blood T cells in healthy people across ages. Then a second PCR, running about 6 to 11 cycles, was carried out with a sample-barcoded 5' primer and a J-beta primer mix. TCRdb itself ran the 5' RACE reads through MiXCR, one entry per CDR3 protein. The table lists around 650,000 distinct CDR3 sequences, 40% to 45% of them singletons. The sample consisted of blood. These receptors came from a man older than 75 in good health.

J is TRBJ2-1 and V is TRBV30; 9 nucleotides line up with TRBD1. In germline, CDR1 is GTSNPN, CDR2 SVGIG (reference sequence). V gave up 0 bases and J gave up 1 base; unmatched junction bases: 7. The CDR3 totals 17 residues. In DNA form, the CDR3 reads TGTGCCTGGAGTGTACTGGGACAGGGACTGTCCTACAATGAGCAGTTCTTC. It translates to CAWSVLGQGLSYNEQFF.

This clonotype was observed a handful of times. CDR3 coding DNA: TGCAGTGCTAGGGGTAGGACTAGCGGGAGACAGCACGAGCAGTACTTC. Residues: CSARGRTSGRQHEQYF. The chain joins TRBV20-1 to TRBJ2-4; TRBD2 matches 13 bases. The tail of the sequence fits TRBJ2-7 better, so the J call may be wrong. CDR1 and CDR2 from the germline V gene are DFQATT and SNEGSKA (reference sequence). This CDR3 has 16 residues.

This rearrangement joins TRBV5-1 to TRBJ2-3; no clear D. Germline-derived CDR1 and CDR2 are SGHRS and YFSETQ. The CDR3 is made up of 13 amino acids. The V gene lost 2 bases and the J gene lost 4 bases, with 8 bases spanning the gap. The DNA of the CDR3 is TGCGCCAGCAGCTTCGACCGCTCAGATACGCAGTATTTT. It codes for CASSFDRSDTQYF.

This clonotype appeared a single time. The chain employs TRBV24-1 and TRBJ2-5, with 7 bases identical to TRBD1. With the DNA end fitting TRBJ2-7 better, the J assignment may be wrong. The CDR3 sequence is 15 residues long. Looked up from germline, CDR1 is KGHDR and CDR2 is SFDVKD. For the CDR3, the DNA is TGTGCCATTCCGGGACAGCGTTCTAGCTCCTACGAGCAGTACTTC. Protein product: CAIPGQRSSSYEQYF.

This clonotype was found a few times. The chain has TRBV7-9 and TRBJ2-1, with TRBD1 matching 10 bases. This CDR3 has 16 residues. Germline CDR1 reads SEHNR; CDR2 reads FQNEAQ (reference sequence). The J segment lost 2 bases and the V segment lost 5 bases, leaving 6 bases of the junction unmatched. The CDR3 region has the DNA TGTGCCAGCAGCGGGGCCGGGACAGGGGCCTACAATGAGCAGTTCTTC. It is translated as CASSGAGTGAYNEQFF.

This clonotype was picked up a small number of times. This chain joins TRBV6-2 or TRBV6-3 and TRBJ1-2, with a possible D match to TRBD1 (5 bases). The length of the CDR3 is 16 residues. V was cut by 6 bases and J by 6 bases, with 23 bases left in between. The V gene's germline CDR1 is MNHEY and CDR2 SVGEGT. In DNA form, the CDR3 reads TGTGCCAGCAGCTCCGGGACGTCAAGGTGGGCCGATGGCTACACCTTC. It is translated as CASSSGTSRWADGYTF.

The chain carries TRBV20-1 and TRBJ1-2; no clear D. V lost 0 bases and J lost 8, with 4 bases in between. Germline V lookup: CDR1 DFQATT, CDR2 SNEGSKA (reference sequence). The CDR3 has 10 amino acids. The CDR3 DNA reads TGCAGTGCTAGAGAGGGGGGCTACACCTTC. Residues: CSAREGGYTF.